This T cell receptor beta chain was retrieved from a study of CD8 T cells in Susac syndrome. Study-level findings and limits: It was acknowledged in the study that the number of individuals who were included in its TCR sequencing and HLA analysis was relatively small.

For this clonotype: Its antigen is not known.

Sequencing of TCR beta was carried out in blood CD8+ and CD4+ T cells. TEMRA cells were FACS-enriched and CD8+ and CD4+ T cells negatively isolated. With random hexamers, 0.5 to 1 ug RNA was reverse transcribed. Coverage of TCR beta CDR3 amplification by immunoSEQ multiplex PCR extended to 54 Vbeta and 13 Jbeta. TCRdb re-called the immunoSEQ multiplex PCR reads through MiXCR, storing one row per CDR3 protein. Of under 200,000 distinct CDR3 sequences in the sample, roughly 96% were seen once. Germline assignment: CDR1 DFQATT and CDR2 SNEGSKA (reference sequence). The CDR3 has 15 amino acids. V was shortened by 7 bases and J by 4 bases, with 20 bases between the two germline ends.

This sequence was found in a human donor with multiple sclerosis. V usage is TRBV20-1 and J usage is TRBJ1-5; D is perhaps TRBD1 (5 bases). Sequencing used CD8+ T cells from PBMCs. CDR3 nucleotide sequence: TGCAGTGTTAGGCTTTTAGGGGAAATAAATCAGCCCCAGCATTTT. This sequence encodes CSVRLLGEINQPQHF.